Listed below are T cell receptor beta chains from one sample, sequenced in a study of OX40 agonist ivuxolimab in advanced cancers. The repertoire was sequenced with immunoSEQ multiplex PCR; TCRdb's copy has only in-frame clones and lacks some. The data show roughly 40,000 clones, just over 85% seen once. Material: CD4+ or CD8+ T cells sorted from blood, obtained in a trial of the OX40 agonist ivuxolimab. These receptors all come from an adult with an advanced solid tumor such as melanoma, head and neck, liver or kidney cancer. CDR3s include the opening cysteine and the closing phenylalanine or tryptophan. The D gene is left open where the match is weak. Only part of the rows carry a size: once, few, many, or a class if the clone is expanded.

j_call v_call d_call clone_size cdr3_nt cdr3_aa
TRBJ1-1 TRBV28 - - TGTGCCAGCAGCCTATTTCGGGTGAACACTGAAGCTTTCTTT CASSLFRVNTEAFF
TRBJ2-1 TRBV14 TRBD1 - TGTGCCAGCAGCCAATGGACAGGTTTAAATGAGCAGTTCTTC CASSQWTGLNEQFF
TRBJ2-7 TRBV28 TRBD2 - TGTGCCAGCAGAAACGGGGGGGCGAGCTCCTACGAGCAGTACTTC CASRNGGASSYEQYF
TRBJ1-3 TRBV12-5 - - TGTGCTAGTGGTTTAAGCCGTTCAAACACCATATATTTT CASGLSRSNTIYF
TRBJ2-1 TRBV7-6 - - TGTGCCAGCAGCTTAAGGCGGGCGGGGAGCTCCTACAATGAGCAGTTCTTC CASSLRRAGSSYNEQFF
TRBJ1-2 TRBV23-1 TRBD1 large TGCGCCAGCAGTCAATCGAACAGGGGGAATGTCAGCAGCTATGGCTACACCTTC CASSQSNRGNVSSYGYTF
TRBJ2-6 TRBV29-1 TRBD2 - TGCAGCGTTGCCCGGGCGGGGGACTCTTCTGGGGCCAACGTCCTGACTTTC CSVARAGDSSGANVLTF
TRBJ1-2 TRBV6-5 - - TGTGCCAGTTCCCGTGACATCTGGGATGGCTACACCTTC CASSRDIWDGYTF
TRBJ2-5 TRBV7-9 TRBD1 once TGTGCCAGCAGCTTGGTAGGGGGCGAGACCCAGTACTTC CASSLVGGETQYF
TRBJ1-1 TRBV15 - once TGTGCCACCAGCAGAGAAATATTTCGGGAGTCGAACACTGAAGCTTTCTTT CATSREIFRESNTEAFF
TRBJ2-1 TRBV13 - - TGTGCCAGCAGCTTCGGCAACAATGAGCAGTTCTTC CASSFGNNEQFF
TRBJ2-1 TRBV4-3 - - TGCGCCAGCAGCCAAGTCACTGAGGGTGCCAATGAGCAGTTCTTC CASSQVTEGANEQFF
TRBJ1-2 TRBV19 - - TGTGCCAGTACGGGGTGGAAAGGGCTCCACTATGGCTACACCTTC CASTGWKGLHYGYTF